This T cell receptor beta chain was profiled in a study of beta chain features in type 1 diabetes. Study results and caveats: Naive, central memory and Treg TCRB repertoires appeared more alike in patients than in healthy donors. The study found moderately but significantly shorter TCRB CDR3s in all four CD4+ subsets of Type 1 diabetes patients.

With respect to this clone: As yet, its antigen is unknown.

What was sequenced were expressed TCRB transcripts, since all of the isolated RNA had been reverse transcribed. Profiling relied on immunoSEQ multiplex PCR, and the TCRdb table lists in-frame clones only, not all of them. Of under 300,000 clones in the sample, approximately 15% were seen once. This CDR3 region has 15 residues. The germline gives CDR1 SNHLY, CDR2 FYNNEI. The V gene lost 3 bases and the J gene lost 4 bases, with 12 bases spanning the gap. The chain carries TRBV2 and TRBJ2-2; D is perhaps TRBD2 (6 bases). Sequencing input: naive CD4+ T cells from blood. The receptor was derived from a man aged 25 to 40 with type 1 diabetes. The CDR3 spells CASSDSGGATGELFF. Written as DNA, the CDR3 is TGTGCCAGCAGTGACTCAGGAGGGGCCACCGGGGAGCTGTTTTTT.